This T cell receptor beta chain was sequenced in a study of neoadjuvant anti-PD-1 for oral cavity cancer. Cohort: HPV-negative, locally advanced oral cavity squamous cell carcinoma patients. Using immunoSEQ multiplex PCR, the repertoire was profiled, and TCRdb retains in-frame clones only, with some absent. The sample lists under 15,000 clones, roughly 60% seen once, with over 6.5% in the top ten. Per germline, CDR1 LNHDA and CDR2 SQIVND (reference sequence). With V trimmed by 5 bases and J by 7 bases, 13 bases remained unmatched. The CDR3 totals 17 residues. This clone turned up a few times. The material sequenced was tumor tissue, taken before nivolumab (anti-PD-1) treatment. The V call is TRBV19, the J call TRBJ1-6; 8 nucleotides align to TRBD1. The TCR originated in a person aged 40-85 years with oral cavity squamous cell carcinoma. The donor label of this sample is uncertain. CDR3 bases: TGTGCCAGTAGTGTCTACTCAAGACAGGGGAAGAATTCACCCCTCCACTTT. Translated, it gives CASSVYSRQGKNSPLHF.